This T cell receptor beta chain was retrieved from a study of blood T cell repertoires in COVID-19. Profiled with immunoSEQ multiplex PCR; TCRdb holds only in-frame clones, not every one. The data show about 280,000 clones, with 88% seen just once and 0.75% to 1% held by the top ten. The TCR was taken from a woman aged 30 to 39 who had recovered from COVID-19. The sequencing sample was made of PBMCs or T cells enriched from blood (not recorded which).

For the CDR3, the DNA is TGCGCCAGCAGCCAACGATCAGCGACAGGGGCCTACGAGCAGTACTTC. This translates into CASSQRSATGAYEQYF. The J gene is TRBJ2-7, the V gene TRBV4-1, with 8 nucleotides matching TRBD1. The ends lost 2 bases at V and 2 bases at J; junction bases unmatched: 8. The CDR3 spans 16 residues. Germline-derived CDR1 and CDR2 are MGHRA and YSYEKL.